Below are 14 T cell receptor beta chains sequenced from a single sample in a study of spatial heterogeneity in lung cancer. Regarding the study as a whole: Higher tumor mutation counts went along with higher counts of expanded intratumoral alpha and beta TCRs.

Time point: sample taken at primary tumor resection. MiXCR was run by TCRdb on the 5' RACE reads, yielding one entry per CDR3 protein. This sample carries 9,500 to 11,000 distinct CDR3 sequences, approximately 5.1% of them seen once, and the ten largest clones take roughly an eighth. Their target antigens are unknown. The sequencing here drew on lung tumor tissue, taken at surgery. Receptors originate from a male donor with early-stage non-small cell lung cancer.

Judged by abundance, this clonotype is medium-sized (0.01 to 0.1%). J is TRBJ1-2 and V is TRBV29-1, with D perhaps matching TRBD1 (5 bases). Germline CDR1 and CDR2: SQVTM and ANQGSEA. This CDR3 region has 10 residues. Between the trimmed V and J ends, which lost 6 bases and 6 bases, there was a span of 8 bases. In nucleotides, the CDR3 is TGCAGCGTACTGACAGATGGCTACACCTTC. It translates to CSVLTDGYTF. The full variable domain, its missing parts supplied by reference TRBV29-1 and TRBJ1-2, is SAVISQKPSRDICQRGTSLTIQCQVDSQVTMMFWYRQQPGQSLTLIATANQGSEATYESGFVIDKFPISRPNLTFSTLTVSNMSPEDSSIYLCSVLTDGYTFGSGTRLTVV.

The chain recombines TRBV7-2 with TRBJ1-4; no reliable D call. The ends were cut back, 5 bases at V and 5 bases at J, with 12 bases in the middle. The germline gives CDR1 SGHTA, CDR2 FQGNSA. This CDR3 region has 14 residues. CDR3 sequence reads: CASSPRTENEKLFF. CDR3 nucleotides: TGTGCCAGCAGCCCACGGACGGAAAATGAAAAACTGTTTTTT.

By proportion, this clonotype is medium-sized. The DNA for the CDR3 is TGTGCCAGCAGATCTCCGGGACGGCGGGGTGAAAAACTGTTTTTT. Its translation: CASRSPGRRGEKLFF. This chain uses TRBV28 with TRBJ1-4, with D perhaps TRBD1 (5 bases). CDR3 length: 15 amino acids. From germline, CDR1 is MDHEN and CDR2 SYDVKM. Between the trimmed V and J ends, which lost 6 bases and 7 bases, there was a span of 18 bases.

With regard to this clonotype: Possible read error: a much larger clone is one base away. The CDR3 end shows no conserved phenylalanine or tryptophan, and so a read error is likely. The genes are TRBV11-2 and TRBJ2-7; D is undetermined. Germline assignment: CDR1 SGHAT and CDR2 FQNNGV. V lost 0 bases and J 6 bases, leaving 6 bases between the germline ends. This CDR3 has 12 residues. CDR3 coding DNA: TGTGCCAGCAGCTTAGAAAAGGGCGAGCAGTACTCC. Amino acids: CASSLEKGEQYS.

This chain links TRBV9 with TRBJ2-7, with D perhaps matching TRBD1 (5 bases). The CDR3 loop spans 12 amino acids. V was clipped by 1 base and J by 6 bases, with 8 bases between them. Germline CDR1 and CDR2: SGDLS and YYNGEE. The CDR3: CASSVIQGEQYF. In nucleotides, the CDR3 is TGTGCCAGCAGCGTAATCCAGGGCGAGCAGTACTTC.

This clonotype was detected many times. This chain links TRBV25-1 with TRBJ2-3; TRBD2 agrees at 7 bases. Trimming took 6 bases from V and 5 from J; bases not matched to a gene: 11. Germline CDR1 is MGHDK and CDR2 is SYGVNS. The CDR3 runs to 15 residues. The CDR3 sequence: CASSAWTRTQDTQYF. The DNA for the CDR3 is TGTGCCAGCAGCGCCTGGACTAGGACACAAGATACGCAGTATTTT.

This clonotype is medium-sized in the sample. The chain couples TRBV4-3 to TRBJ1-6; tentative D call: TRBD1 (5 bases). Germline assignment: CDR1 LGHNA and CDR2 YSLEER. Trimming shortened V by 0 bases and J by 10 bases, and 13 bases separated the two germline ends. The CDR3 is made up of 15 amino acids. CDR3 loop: CASSQDSGTMSPLHF. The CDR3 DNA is TGCGCCAGCAGCCAAGATTCAGGGACGATGTCACCCCTCCACTTT.

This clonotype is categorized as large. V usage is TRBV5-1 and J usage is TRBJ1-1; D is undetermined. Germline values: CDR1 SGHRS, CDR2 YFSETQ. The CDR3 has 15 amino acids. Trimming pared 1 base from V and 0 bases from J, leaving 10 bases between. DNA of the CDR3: TGCGCCAGCAGCTTGTGGGCGGCACTGAACACTGAAGCTTTCTTT. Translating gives CASSLWAALNTEAFF.

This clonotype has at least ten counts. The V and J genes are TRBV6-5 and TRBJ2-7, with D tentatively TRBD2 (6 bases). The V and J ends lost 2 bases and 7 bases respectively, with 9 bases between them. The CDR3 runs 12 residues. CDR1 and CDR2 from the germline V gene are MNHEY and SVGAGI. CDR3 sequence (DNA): TGTGCCAGCAGTTACGTGGGGGGAGAGCAGTACTTC. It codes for CASSYVGGEQYF.

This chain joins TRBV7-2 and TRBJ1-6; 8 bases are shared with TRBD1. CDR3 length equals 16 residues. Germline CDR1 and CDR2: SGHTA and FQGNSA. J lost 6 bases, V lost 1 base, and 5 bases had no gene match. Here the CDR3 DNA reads TGTGCCAGCAGCTTAGATTGGACAGGGACTAATTCACCCCTCCACTTT. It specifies CASSLDWTGTNSPLHF.

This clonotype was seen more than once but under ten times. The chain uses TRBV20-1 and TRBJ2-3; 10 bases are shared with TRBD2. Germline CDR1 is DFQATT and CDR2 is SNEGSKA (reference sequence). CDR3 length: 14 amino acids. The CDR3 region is CGAPQREGTDTQYF. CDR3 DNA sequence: TGCGGGGCCCCCCAGCGGGAGGGGACAGATACGCAGTATTTT.

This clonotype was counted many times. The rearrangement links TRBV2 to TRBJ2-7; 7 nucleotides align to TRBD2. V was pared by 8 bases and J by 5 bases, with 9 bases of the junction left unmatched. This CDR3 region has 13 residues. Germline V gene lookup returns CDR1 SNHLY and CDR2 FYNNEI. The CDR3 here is CASRTWGGNEQYF. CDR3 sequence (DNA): TGTGCCAGCCGGACCTGGGGGGGGAACGAGCAGTACTTC.

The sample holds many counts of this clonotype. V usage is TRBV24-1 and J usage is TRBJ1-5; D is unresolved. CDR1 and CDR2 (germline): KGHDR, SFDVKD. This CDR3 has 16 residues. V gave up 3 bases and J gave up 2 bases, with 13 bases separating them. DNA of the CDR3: TGTGCCACCAGTGATCACACTTCTAGGGGCAATCAGCCCCAGCATTTT. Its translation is CATSDHTSRGNQPQHF.

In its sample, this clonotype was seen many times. The CDR3 reads CSARQPNTYNEQFF. CDR3 DNA sequence: TGCAGTGCTAGGCAGCCAAATACCTACAATGAGCAGTTCTTC. This chain joins TRBV20-1 and TRBJ2-1; D gene ambiguous. Germline CDR1 is DFQATT and CDR2 is SNEGSKA (reference sequence). The CDR3 sequence is 14 residues long. V lost 3 bases, J lost 2 bases, and 11 bases lay in between.